This T cell receptor beta chain was obtained from a study of T cells in Graves' hyperthyroidism and ophthalmopathy. V was clipped by 8 bases and J by 1 base; unmatched bases: 6. This CDR3 is built from 14 residues. Germline V gene sequence: CDR1 SQVTM, CDR2 ANQGSEA. Amplification targeted TCR beta CDR3 regions from RNA transcripts. The HTBI primer set was used in a first-round RT-PCR of the TCR CDR3. MiXCR, run by TCRdb on the multiplex PCR reads, gives a single entry per CDR3 protein. The data show some 270,000 distinct CDR3 sequences, with roughly a quarter seen just once and roughly 35% held by the top ten. This clonotype was counted only a few times.

The chain couples TRBV29-1 to TRBJ2-5, with 11 bases lining up with TRBD2. This sequence was found in a woman aged 40 to 50 with Graves' ophthalmopathy. Input material: blood. This chain's CDR3 is CSLFGTSGQETQYF. In DNA form, the CDR3 reads TGCAGCCTATTCGGGACTAGCGGCCAAGAGACCCAGTACTTC.